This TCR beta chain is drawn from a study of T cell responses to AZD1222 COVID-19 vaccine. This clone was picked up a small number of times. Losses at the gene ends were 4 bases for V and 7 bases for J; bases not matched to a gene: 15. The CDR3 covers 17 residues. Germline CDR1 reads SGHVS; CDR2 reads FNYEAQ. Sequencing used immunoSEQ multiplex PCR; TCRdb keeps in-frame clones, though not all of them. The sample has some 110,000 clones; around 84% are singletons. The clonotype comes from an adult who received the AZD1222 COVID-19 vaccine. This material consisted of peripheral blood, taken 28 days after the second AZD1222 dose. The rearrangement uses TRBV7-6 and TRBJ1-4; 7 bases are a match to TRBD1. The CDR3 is CASSWGQIRGHREKLFF. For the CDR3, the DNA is TGTGCCAGCAGCTGGGGACAGATACGGGGCCACCGTGAAAAACTGTTTTTT.